This T cell receptor beta chain was sequenced in a study of blood T cell repertoires in COVID-19. Study summary: PBMCs, B-cell-depleted T cells, or T cells provided the cDNA or gDNA that made up the material.

In Seattle, patients joined the study during active infection and were tracked longitudinally. This clone has a single count. Per the study methods: Estimated nucleated cell counts came from reference gene primer amplification. Using immunoSEQ multiplex PCR, the repertoire was profiled, and TCRdb retains in-frame clones only, with some absent. Clone size and the V and J calls come from that table; the DNA yielded D and trimming. The table includes under 250,000 clones, approximately 78% detected once. The CDR3 extends over 15 amino acids. The germline V gene encodes CDR1 LGHDT and CDR2 YNNKEL (reference sequence). Trimming removed 1 base from V and 4 bases from J; junction bases left unmatched: 4.

The sample was peripheral blood. This chain uses TRBV3-1 (or the pseudogene TRBV3-2) with TRBJ1-1; TRBD1 matches 9 bases. The clonotype comes from a woman in her seventies with COVID-19, enrolled during active disease. The CDR3 loop is CASSQGTGEGTEAFF. CDR3 nucleotides: TGTGCCAGCAGCCAAGGGACAGGGGAGGGCACTGAAGCTTTCTTT.